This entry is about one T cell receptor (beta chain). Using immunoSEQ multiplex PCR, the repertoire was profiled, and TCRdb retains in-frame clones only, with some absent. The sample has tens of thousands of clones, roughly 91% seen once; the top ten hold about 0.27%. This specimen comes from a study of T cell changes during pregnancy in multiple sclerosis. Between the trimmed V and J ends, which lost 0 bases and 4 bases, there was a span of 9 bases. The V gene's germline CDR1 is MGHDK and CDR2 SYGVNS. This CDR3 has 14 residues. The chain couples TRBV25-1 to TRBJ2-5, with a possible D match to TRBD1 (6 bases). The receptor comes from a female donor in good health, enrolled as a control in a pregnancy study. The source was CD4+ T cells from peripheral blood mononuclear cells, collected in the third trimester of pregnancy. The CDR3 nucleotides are TGTGCCAGCAGTGAATATGTGGGGGCAGAGACCCAGTACTTC. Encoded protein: CASSEYVGAETQYF.